These 10 T cell receptor beta chains came from one sample sequenced in a study of blood T cells in healthy people across ages. Then a second PCR, running about 6 to 11 cycles, was carried out with a sample-barcoded 5' primer and a J-beta primer mix. Each CDR3 protein is one row after TCRdb ran MiXCR on the 5' RACE reads. Here the sample spans 1.5 million to 2 million distinct CDR3 sequences, 28% being singletons. The sample comprised blood. The source is a woman in her 30s in good health.

This sequence joins TRBV3-1 and TRBJ2-4; TRBD1 agrees at 9 bases. The better agreement between TRBJ2-7 and the DNA end casts doubt on the J call. The germline V gene has CDR1 LGHDT and CDR2 YNNKEL (reference sequence). The CDR3 is 14 residues long. CDR3 sequence (DNA): TGTGCCAGCAGCCAGGGGACAGGGTGCGGCGAGCAGTACTTC. Translated: CASSQGTGCGEQYF.

The rearrangement joins TRBV4-2 to TRBJ2-1, with 13 bases identical to TRBD2. CDR1 and CDR2 (germline): LGHNA, YNFKEQ. CDR3 length equals 15 residues. Unmatched junction bases numbered 2, after V lost 1 base and J lost 8 bases. Here the CDR3 DNA reads TGTGCCAGCAGCCAAGTAACTAGCGGGGGGGATGAGCAGTTCTTC. Its protein product is CASSQVTSGGDEQFF.

This clonotype was detected many times. The CDR3 here is CASSSAKGTYEQYF. The CDR3 DNA sequence: TGTGCCAGCAGTTCCGCCAAGGGAACCTACGAGCAGTACTTC. V and J are TRBV28 and TRBJ2-7; D ambiguous. Per the germline V gene, CDR1 is MDHEN and CDR2 is SYDVKM. V dropped 4 bases and J dropped 2 bases, with 12 bases sitting between them. The CDR3 is 14 amino acids.

This clonotype was detected a few times. This clone may be a read error of a much larger clone one base away. The CDR3 loop is CSAGDPGGYEQYF. As DNA, the CDR3 is TGCAGTGCTGGAGATCCAGGGGGCTACGAGCAGTACTTC. The chain is built from TRBV20-1 and TRBJ2-7; 7 nucleotides align to TRBD1. Germline-derived CDR1 and CDR2 are DFQATT and SNEGSKA (reference sequence). The CDR3 runs 13 residues.

This clonotype has more than one count but fewer than ten. The rearrangement links TRBV7-4 to TRBJ1-1; no firm D call. The CDR3 is made up of 16 amino acids. V shed 1 base and J shed 1 base, with 13 bases lying between them. Per the germline V gene, CDR1 is SGHVT and CDR2 is SQSDAQ. The CDR3 region is CASSLEGRPKNTEAFF. The CDR3 DNA follows: TGTGCCAGCAGCTTAGAGGGCAGGCCGAAGAACACTGAAGCTTTCTTT.

Ten or more counts support this clonotype. The rearrangement links TRBV20-1 to TRBJ2-5; 10 bases are shared with TRBD1. Trimming removed 4 bases from V and 2 bases from J; junction bases left unmatched: 7. The CDR3 has 15 amino acids. Per germline, CDR1 DFQATT and CDR2 SNEGSKA (reference sequence). CDR3 residues: CSAMWGQGPQETQYF. CDR3 nucleotides: TGCAGTGCTATGTGGGGACAGGGGCCACAAGAGACCCAGTACTTC.

This clonotype was detected a few times. The chain recombines TRBV12-3 or TRBV12-4 with TRBJ1-2; 8 bases line up with TRBD1. This CDR3 is 13 amino acids long. J was trimmed by 7 bases and V by 7 bases; bases with no gene match: 8. CDR3: CASTRTGRSGYTF. Written as DNA, the CDR3 is TGTGCCAGCACCCGGACAGGGAGGAGTGGCTACACCTTC.

V is TRBV20-1 and J is TRBJ2-4; 13 bases line up with TRBD2. The J call is uncertain, as TRBJ2-7 better fits the DNA end. In germline, CDR1 is DFQATT, CDR2 SNEGSKA (reference sequence). This CDR3 comprises 17 residues. CDR3 nucleotides: TGCAGTGCTAGCCCACCGGGACTAGCGGGAACATTCTACGAGCAGTACTTC. As protein: CSASPPGLAGTFYEQYF.

This clonotype has more than one count but fewer than ten. The V and J genes are TRBV10-3 and TRBJ2-4; D call uncertain. Germline V CDR1 and CDR2: ENHRY, SYGVKD. Deletions cut 0 bases from V and 0 bases from J, with 6 bases between. This CDR3 is 15 amino acids long. For the CDR3, the DNA is TGTGCCATCAGTGAGTCGGAACTAGCCAAAAACATTCAGTACTTC. Amino acids: CAISESELAKNIQYF.

The chain uses TRBV20-1 and TRBJ2-5; the match to TRBD2 covers 10 bases. J lost 11 bases, V lost 6 bases, and 18 bases had no gene match. Per germline, CDR1 DFQATT and CDR2 SNEGSKA (reference sequence). This CDR3 comprises 15 residues. This chain's CDR3 is CSAEAGGSSYNEQYF. CDR3 DNA: TGCAGTGCAGAAGCGGGGGGGTCCTCCTACAATGAGCAGTACTTC.